The next 26 T cell receptor beta chains were all read from a single sample in a study of regulatory T cells in long-lasting Graves disease. Time point defined: newly diagnosed GD, antithyroid drugs for less than 3 months. PBMCs were the source of the RNA used for TCR sequencing. Arm-PCR of CDR3 regions and iRepertoire HTBI primers were used to build TCR beta libraries. MiXCR, applied by TCRdb to the multiplex PCR reads, yields one record per CDR3 protein. The table lists around 400,000 distinct CDR3 sequences, roughly 16% of them singletons. Specimen: peripheral blood mononuclear cells (PBMCs), collected at new diagnosis, from a patient treated with antithyroid drugs. Every receptor here comes from a female donor with Graves disease.

This clonotype was found many times. V and J are TRBV20-1 and TRBJ2-7; D may be TRBD2 (5 bases). V was cut by 5 bases and J by 7 bases, with 21 bases left in between. The CDR3 is 14 residues long. In germline, CDR1 is DFQATT, CDR2 SNEGSKA (reference sequence). Here the CDR3 DNA reads TGCAGTGCTGAGGACTTCGTGGCTCGTCGGGAGCAGTACTTC. Protein: CSAEDFVARREQYF.

This clonotype was observed many times. The chain joins TRBV28 to TRBJ1-2, with no clear D. Per the germline V gene, CDR1 is MDHEN and CDR2 is SYDVKM. V lost 5 bases to trimming and J lost 8 bases, with 18 bases between them. The CDR3 spans 14 residues. The CDR3, as DNA: TGTGCCAGCAGTCGCATCATAGGACGGAGAGGCTACACCTTC. Amino acid sequence: CASSRIIGRRGYTF.

Ten or more counts support this clonotype. The chain carries TRBV28 and TRBJ2-7; perhaps TRBD1 as D (6 bases). The germline V gene has CDR1 MDHEN and CDR2 SYDVKM. CDR3 length equals 17 residues. Trimming stripped 2 bases from V and 0 bases from J, with 17 bases between. Here the CDR3 reads CASSLMPSRGPSYEQYF. CDR3 DNA: TGTGCCAGCAGTTTAATGCCAAGCAGGGGTCCCTCCTACGAGCAGTACTTC.

The chain uses TRBV4-1 and TRBJ2-7, with 8 bases identical to TRBD2. CDR3 length equals 17 residues. Germline values: CDR1 MGHRA, CDR2 YSYEKL. With 4 bases clipped from V and 3 bases from J, the junction kept 14 bases outside the gene matches. In DNA, the CDR3 is TGCGCCAGCAGCCTCTCCTGGGGAGCGGGAGAAGGCTACGAGCAGTACTTC. This codes for CASSLSWGAGEGYEQYF.

The V and J genes are TRBV7-8 and TRBJ2-3; 11 nucleotides match TRBD2. Germline V lookup: CDR1 SGHVS, CDR2 FQNEAQ. The CDR3 has 17 residues. V was clipped by 2 bases and J by 3 bases; unmatched bases: 7. Here the CDR3 DNA reads TGTGCCAGCAGCTTATTACTAGCGGGAGAGACAACAGATACGCAGTATTTT. Protein: CASSLLLAGETTDTQYF.

This clonotype was seen at least ten times. V and J are TRBV9 and TRBJ2-1, with 7 nucleotides matching TRBD2. This CDR3 spans 15 amino acids. V lost 0 bases and J lost 8; bases outside the gene matches: 8. Germline CDR1 reads SGDLS; CDR2 reads YYNGEE. The CDR3 region is CASSVEREGWHEQFF. The CDR3 DNA reads TGTGCCAGCAGCGTAGAGAGGGAGGGGTGGCATGAGCAGTTCTTC. The variable domain in full, with the rest retrieved from reference TRBV9 and TRBJ2-1, is DSGVTQTPKHLITATGQRVTLRCSPRSGDLSVYWYQQSLDQGLQFLIQYYNGEERAKGNILERFSAQQFPDLHSELNLSSLELGDSALYFCASSVEREGWHEQFFGPGTRLTVL.

This clonotype was detected many times. This sequence joins TRBV11-2 and TRBJ1-2; 10 nucleotides align to TRBD1. The CDR3 is 17 amino acids. Germline assignment: CDR1 SGHAT and CDR2 FQNNGV. V lost 6 bases and J lost 0; bases outside the gene matches: 10. CDR3 residues: CASRRPGQGNANYGYTF. CDR3 nucleotides: TGTGCCAGCAGACGACCGGGACAGGGGAATGCTAACTATGGCTACACCTTC.

This clonotype was detected ten times or more. CDR3 in DNA: TGTGCCACCAGCAGAGGCCTATTGACAGGGCTCCTTAACTATGGCTACACCTTC. Its translation: CATSRGLLTGLLNYGYTF. V and J are TRBV15 and TRBJ1-2; 7 bases agree with TRBD1. Losses at the gene ends were 1 base for V and 1 base for J; bases not matched to a gene: 12. This CDR3 contains 18 residues. Looked up from germline, CDR1 is LNHNV and CDR2 is YYDKDF (reference sequence).

This clonotype came up many times. The CDR3, as DNA: TGCGCCAGCAGTGATGACAGATCCTATGGCTACACCTTC. Residues: CASSDDRSYGYTF. The chain is built from TRBV10-1 and TRBJ1-2; possibly TRBD1 for D (5 bases). The germline gives CDR1 WNHNN, CDR2 SYGVQD (reference sequence). Between the trimmed V and J ends, which lost 3 bases and 4 bases, there was a span of 9 bases. CDR3 length: 13 amino acids.

This clonotype has ten or more counts. Written as DNA, the CDR3 is TGTGCCAGCAAGGGGAAGGCCGGGAGCTCCTACAATGAGCAGTTCTTC. Its protein product is CASKGKAGSSYNEQFF. The chain uses TRBV7-9 and TRBJ2-1, with D possibly being TRBD2 (6 bases). V was pared by 7 bases and J by 0 bases, with 16 bases between. Looked up from germline, CDR1 is SEHNR and CDR2 is FQNEAQ (reference sequence). The CDR3 spans 16 residues.

This clonotype was seen ten or more times. V is TRBV11-3 and J is TRBJ2-1, with D perhaps matching TRBD1 (6 bases). Germline CDR1 and CDR2: SGHNT and YENEEA. V gave up 5 bases and J gave up 1 base, with 9 bases separating them. This CDR3 has 14 amino acids. The CDR3 sequence: CASSDGQSYNEQFF. CDR3 DNA: TGTGCCAGCAGCGACGGACAGTCCTACAATGAGCAGTTCTTC. Filled out from reference TRBV11-3 and TRBJ2-1, the complete variable domain reads EAGVVQSPRYKIIEKKQPVAFWCNPISGHNTLYWYLQNLGQGPELLIRYENEEAVDDSQLPKDRFSAERLKGVDSTLKIQPAELGDSAVYLCASSDGQSYNEQFFGPGTRLTVL.

In its sample, this clonotype was seen once. CDR3 sequence reads: CASRRGLGAQHF. The CDR3, as DNA: TGTGCCAGTCGGAGGGGGCTAGGGGCCCAGCATTTT. J is TRBJ1-5 and V is TRBV19; TRBD1 agrees at 7 bases. Germline CDR1 reads LNHDA; CDR2 reads SQIVND (reference sequence). This CDR3 comprises 12 residues. Trimming cost V 8 bases and J 11 bases; bases outside gene matches: 9.

There are a few counts of this clonotype. This CDR3 reads CASSRYTSGMDNEQFF. In nucleotides, the CDR3 is TGCGCCAGCAGCCGCTACACTAGCGGGATGGACAATGAGCAGTTCTTC. This chain uses TRBV4-1 with TRBJ2-1; 10 bases align to TRBD2. The CDR3 has 16 residues. After removal of 4 bases from V and 5 bases from J, the junction contained 8 bases not matched to a gene. Germline V CDR1 and CDR2: MGHRA, YSYEKL.

This clonotype was picked up many times. The chain joins TRBV3-1 to TRBJ1-6; D ambiguous. Germline V gene sequence: CDR1 LGHDT, CDR2 YNNKEL (reference sequence). Trimming cost V 4 bases and J 9 bases, with 16 bases left between them. CDR3 length equals 15 residues. In nucleotides, the CDR3 is TGTGCCAGCAGCCGAGACCTCCCCTCTAGTTCACCCCTCCACTTT. Translated, it gives CASSRDLPSSSPLHF.

In its sample, this clonotype was seen many times. Here the CDR3 reads CATSGRQGSPYKTSNQPQHF. The CDR3 bases are TGTGCCACCAGTGGAAGACAGGGGAGCCCCTATAAGACGAGCAATCAGCCCCAGCATTTT. The chain couples TRBV24-1 to TRBJ1-5; TRBD1 matches 8 bases. Germline-derived CDR1 and CDR2 are KGHDR and SFDVKD. After removal of 5 bases from V and 1 base from J, the junction contained 18 bases not matched to a gene. The CDR3 covers 20 residues.

This clonotype was counted ten times or more. This chain connects TRBV7-9 to TRBJ1-1; D is unresolved. V was trimmed by 5 bases and J by 1 base, leaving 14 bases between them. There are 15 residues in the CDR3. Per germline, CDR1 SEHNR and CDR2 FQNEAQ (reference sequence). This CDR3 reads CASSPGGSSNTEAFF. The CDR3 coding sequence is TGTGCCAGCAGCCCAGGCGGGTCTTCGAACACTGAAGCTTTCTTT.

The chain recombines TRBV5-1 with TRBJ2-1; a weak D match, TRBD2 (5 bases). Trimming cost V 0 bases and J 5 bases, with 12 bases left between them. Germline CDR1 is SGHRS and CDR2 is YFSETQ. CDR3 length: 15 residues. CDR3 sequence: CASSLVASRDNEQFF. CDR3 coding DNA: TGCGCCAGCAGCTTGGTAGCTAGCCGGGACAATGAGCAGTTCTTC.

This clonotype was picked up a small number of times. The chain couples TRBV14 to TRBJ2-3; 11 nucleotides match TRBD2. CDR3 length: 18 amino acids. The germline gives CDR1 SGHDN, CDR2 FVKESK. The trim removed 1 base at V and 5 bases at J, leaving 11 bases unmatched. The CDR3: CASSQGLAGRNVGDTQYF. The DNA for the CDR3 is TGTGCCAGCAGCCAAGGACTAGCGGGACGTAATGTTGGAGATACGCAGTATTTT.

This clonotype was observed at least ten times. The chain links TRBV27 to TRBJ1-6; 9 positions match TRBD1. V was pared by 4 bases and J by 0 bases, with 10 bases of the junction left unmatched. The CDR3 loop spans 19 amino acids. CDR1 is MNHEY and CDR2 is SMNVEV in the germline V gene (reference sequence). CDR3 sequence (DNA): TGTGCCAGCAGTTCCTCCGGGACAGGGCATAGCTCCTATAATTCACCCCTCCACTTT. Translating it yields CASSSSGTGHSSYNSPLHF.

The rearrangement joins TRBV11-2 to TRBJ2-2; D is perhaps TRBD1 or TRBD2 (6 bases each). The ends were cut back, 2 bases at V and 6 bases at J, with 13 bases in the middle. The germline gives CDR1 SGHAT, CDR2 FQNNGV. This CDR3 is built from 15 residues. CDR3 region: CASSLISRGAGELFF. Written as DNA, the CDR3 is TGTGCCAGCAGCTTAATTTCAAGGGGGGCCGGGGAGCTGTTTTTT.

This clonotype appeared many times. The gene calls are TRBV7-8 and TRBJ1-1; D is uncertain. Germline V gene sequence: CDR1 SGHVS, CDR2 FQNEAQ. Trimming took 2 bases from V and 5 from J, leaving 12 bases between them. The CDR3 has 14 amino acids. The CDR3 loop is CASSLPRPGTEAFF. Here the CDR3 DNA reads TGTGCCAGCAGCTTACCACGTCCTGGAACTGAAGCTTTCTTT. Drawing the rest from reference TRBV7-8 and TRBJ1-1, the complete variable domain is GAGVSQSPRYKVAKRGQDVALRCDPISGHVSLFWYQQALGQGPEFLTYFQNEAQLDKSGLPSDRFFAERPEGSVSTLKIQRTQQEDSAVYLCASSLPRPGTEAFFGQGTRLTVV.

This clonotype was recorded many times. This chain's CDR3 is CASKEGPNNEQFF. Written as DNA, the CDR3 is TGTGCCAGCAAAGAAGGGCCTAATAATGAGCAGTTCTTC. The chain carries TRBV27 and TRBJ2-1, with unresolved D. The CDR3 has 13 amino acids. With 7 bases removed from V and 7 bases from J, the gap between germline ends came to 14 bases. In germline, CDR1 is MNHEY, CDR2 SMNVEV (reference sequence).

In its sample, this clonotype was seen many times. The chain recombines TRBV14 with TRBJ2-3; D might be TRBD1 (5 bases). Germline CDR1 reads SGHDN; CDR2 reads FVKESK. V shed 3 bases and J shed 1 base, with 14 bases lying between them. This CDR3 spans 16 amino acids. In DNA form, the CDR3 reads TGTGCCAGCAGCCACCCCCTGGCGACAGGCACAGATACGCAGTATTTT. This gives the protein CASSHPLATGTDTQYF.

This clonotype was counted only a few times. It may be a read error: a sequence one base away is much more abundant. V usage is TRBV3-1 and J usage is TRBJ1-2; D unclear. V was trimmed by 1 base and J by 14 bases, leaving 17 bases between them. The CDR3 covers 13 residues. The germline V gene encodes CDR1 LGHDT and CDR2 YNNKEL (reference sequence). In nucleotides, the CDR3 is TGTGCCAGCAGCCAAGGTGAAGGGCCTGTTTCTACCTTC. This gives the protein CASSQGEGPVSTF.

This clonotype has ten or more counts. The chain uses TRBV6-1 and TRBJ2-1; 10 bases map to TRBD2. Germline V gene data show CDR1 as MNHNS and CDR2 as SASEGT. This CDR3 has 17 residues. After removal of 8 bases from V and 4 bases from J, the junction contained 14 bases not matched to a gene. The CDR3 reads CASSPRGLAGVYNEQFF. CDR3 DNA sequence: TGTGCCAGCTCGCCAAGGGGGCTAGCGGGAGTATACAATGAGCAGTTCTTC.

The chain couples TRBV30 to TRBJ2-3; unclear D gene. The CDR3 runs 11 residues. Germline CDR1 and CDR2: GTSNPN and SVGIG (reference sequence). Deletions cut 2 bases from V and 4 bases from J, with 4 bases between. The CDR3 protein is CAWSTSDTQYF. The CDR3 nucleotides are TGTGCCTGGAGTACATCAGATACGCAGTATTTT.